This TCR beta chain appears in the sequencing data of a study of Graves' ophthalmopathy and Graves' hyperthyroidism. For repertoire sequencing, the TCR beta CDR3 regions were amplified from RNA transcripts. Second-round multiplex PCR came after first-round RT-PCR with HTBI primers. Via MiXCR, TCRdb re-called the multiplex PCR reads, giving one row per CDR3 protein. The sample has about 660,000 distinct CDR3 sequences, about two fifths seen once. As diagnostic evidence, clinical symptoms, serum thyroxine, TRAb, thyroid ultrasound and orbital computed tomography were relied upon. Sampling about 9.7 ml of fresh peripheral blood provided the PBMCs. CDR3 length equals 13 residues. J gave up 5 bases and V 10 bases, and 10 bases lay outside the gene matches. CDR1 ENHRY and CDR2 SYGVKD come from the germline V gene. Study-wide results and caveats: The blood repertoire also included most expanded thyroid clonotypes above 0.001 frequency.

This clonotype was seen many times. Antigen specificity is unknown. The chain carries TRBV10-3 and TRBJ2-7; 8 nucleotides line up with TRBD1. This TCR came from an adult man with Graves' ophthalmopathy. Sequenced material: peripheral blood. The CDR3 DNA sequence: TGTGCCAGCAACGGACAGGGTTCGGACGAGCAGTACTTC. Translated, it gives CASNGQGSDEQYF.